These 8 T cell receptor beta chains were sequenced from one sample in a study of blood T cell repertoires in COVID-19. Profiled with immunoSEQ multiplex PCR; TCRdb holds only in-frame clones, not every one. The sample lists some 59,000 clones, about 88% occurring once. The sequenced material came from peripheral blood. The receptors originated from a man aged 55-75 years with acute or convalescent COVID-19.

V usage is TRBV6-5 and J usage is TRBJ1-5, with unresolved D. The CDR3 loop spans 13 amino acids. Per germline, CDR1 MNHEY and CDR2 SVGAGI. V was trimmed by 6 bases and J by 4 bases, leaving 10 bases between them. CDR3 nucleotides: TGTGCCAGCAGGACCGCGGGGAATCAGCCCCAGCATTTT. This sequence encodes CASRTAGNQPQHF.

J is TRBJ2-2 and V is TRBV7-8, with 7 bases aligning to TRBD1. The CDR3 consists of 18 residues. CDR1 is SGHVS, CDR2 FQNEAQ, per germline. V lost 7 bases to trimming and J lost 0 bases; unmatched junction nucleotides: 14. CDR3 protein: CASIETHGTVPNTGELFF. For the CDR3, the DNA is TGTGCCAGCATCGAGACACACGGGACAGTTCCGAACACCGGGGAGCTGTTTTTT.

V usage is TRBV29-1 and J usage is TRBJ2-7; 7 positions agree with TRBD1. Looked up from germline, CDR1 is SQVTM and CDR2 is ANQGSEA. V shed 3 bases, J shed 2 bases, and the junction held 4 bases outside the gene matches. The CDR3 extends over 13 amino acids. The CDR3 region is CSVEMGQPYEQYF. The DNA of the CDR3 is TGCAGCGTTGAGATGGGACAGCCCTACGAGCAGTACTTC.

DNA for the CDR3: TGTGCCAGCAGTGGACAGGGGAATAATTCACCCCTCCACTTT. Protein product: CASSGQGNNSPLHF. The rearrangement links TRBV2 to TRBJ1-6; TRBD1 matches at 8 bases. There are 14 residues in the CDR3. CDR1 and CDR2 (germline): SNHLY, FYNNEI. J lost 5 bases, V lost 4 bases, and 1 base had no gene match.

The genes are TRBV3-1 (or the pseudogene TRBV3-2) and TRBJ2-7; 7 bases align to TRBD1. The CDR3 has 14 residues. The J segment lost 4 bases and the V segment lost 4 bases, leaving 7 bases of the junction unmatched. Germline V gene sequence: CDR1 LGHDT, CDR2 YNNKEL (reference sequence). The CDR3 nucleotides are TGTGCCAGCAGCCTCTTAAACAGGGGATACGAGCAGTACTTC. This codes for CASSLLNRGYEQYF.

J is TRBJ2-3 and V is TRBV27; possibly TRBD1 for D (6 bases). Germline V CDR1 and CDR2: MNHEY, SMNVEV (reference sequence). Trimming took 6 bases from V and 3 from J, leaving 19 bases between them. This CDR3 has 16 residues. This CDR3 is CASRVGPTQGTDTQYF. CDR3 nucleotides: TGTGCCAGCAGGGTCGGGCCGACACAGGGAACAGATACGCAGTATTTT.

The V call is TRBV24-1, the J call TRBJ1-5, with D maybe TRBD1 (5 bases). Germline V gene lookup returns CDR1 KGHDR and CDR2 SFDVKD. V dropped 5 bases and J dropped 6 bases, with 13 bases sitting between them. CDR3 length equals 14 residues. CDR3 nucleotide sequence: TGTGCCACCAGTGCGACGGGGGATAGTCAGCCCCAGCATTTT. It translates to CATSATGDSQPQHF.

The rearrangement uses TRBV24-1 and TRBJ1-2; D is ambiguous. This CDR3 is 12 amino acids long. The germline V gene encodes CDR1 KGHDR and CDR2 SFDVKD. V lost 6 bases and J 6 bases, leaving 10 bases between the germline ends. CDR3 sequence (DNA): TGTGCCACCAGTAGAACAGATGATGGCTACACCTTC. Translated, it gives CATSRTDDGYTF.